Shown below are 32 T cell receptor beta chains from a single sample sequenced in a study of T-cell reconstitution after alpha-beta-depleted transplantation in children. Molecular barcoding with unique molecular identifiers was used for the TCRbeta library. TCRdb re-called the PCR reads with MiXCR, one entry per CDR3 protein. The sample carries approximately 490,000 distinct CDR3 sequences, under 15% recorded once. Sequenced here: PBMCs from the stem cell graft donor, sampled from the stem cell graft. These receptors were obtained from a human donor who donated a stem cell graft to a child with combined immunodeficiency.

The V call is TRBV19, the J call TRBJ2-5; 11 nucleotides agree with TRBD1. Looked up from germline, CDR1 is LNHDA and CDR2 is SQIVND (reference sequence). V lost 6 bases, J lost 2 bases, and 8 bases stayed unmatched. CDR3 size: 16 residues. The chain's CDR3 is CASRRTGGLPQETQYF. DNA for the CDR3: TGTGCCAGTAGGAGGACAGGGGGCCTTCCTCAAGAGACCCAGTACTTC.

V usage is TRBV5-3 and J usage is TRBJ2-7, with a possible D match to TRBD2 (5 bases). TRBV5-3 carries the ORF label, with uncertain function. With 2 bases removed from V and 9 bases from J, the gap between germline ends came to 15 bases. The CDR3 is made up of 13 amino acids. In DNA, the CDR3 is TGTGCCAGAAGCTTTAACGGCCCCCGGGGGCAGTACTTC. This gives the protein CARSFNGPRGQYF.

In this sample, this clonotype turned up a few times. The chain employs TRBV30 and TRBJ2-1, with D possibly called TRBD1 or TRBD2 (6 bases each). This CDR3 has 14 residues. Germline loops: CDR1 GTSNPN, CDR2 SVGIG (reference sequence). Trimming removed 4 bases at V and 2 bases at J, with 12 bases between. In DNA form, the CDR3 reads TGTGCCTGGAAGGGGGGCTGGGCCTACAATGAGCAGTTCTTC. Encoded protein: CAWKGGWAYNEQFF.

The CDR3 coding sequence is TGTGCCAGCCATGACAGGGGATATGGCAATCAGCCCCAGCATTTT. Translation gives CASHDRGYGNQPQHF. The chain uses TRBV19 and TRBJ1-5, with 8 bases aligning to TRBD1. The CDR3 runs 15 residues. Germline trimming cut 9 bases from V and 2 bases from J; bases unmatched to any gene: 9. CDR1 and CDR2 from the germline V gene are LNHDA and SQIVND (reference sequence). Based on the CDR3 plus reference TRBV19 and TRBJ1-5, the full variable domain is DGGITQSPKYLFRKEGQNVTLSCEQNLNHDAMYWYRQDPGQGLRLIYYSQIVNDFQKGDIAEGYSVSREKKESFPLTVTSAQKNPTAFYLCASHDRGYGNQPQHFGDGTRLSIL.

This clonotype has more than one count but fewer than ten. The J gene is TRBJ2-7, the V gene TRBV9; D may be TRBD2 (6 bases). Per germline, CDR1 SGDLS and CDR2 YYNGEE. Deletions cut 2 bases from V and 7 bases from J, with 13 bases between. The CDR3 is 13 amino acids. The DNA of the CDR3 is TGTGCCAGCAGCGTCCAGGGAGGATGGGAGCAGTACTTC. Translating gives CASSVQGGWEQYF. Combining the CDR3 with reference TRBV9 and TRBJ2-7 gives the whole variable domain DSGVTQTPKHLITATGQRVTLRCSPRSGDLSVYWYQQSLDQGLQFLIQYYNGEERAKGNILERFSAQQFPDLHSELNLSSLELGDSALYFCASSVQGGWEQYFGPGTRLTVT.

The table lists this clonotype with a few counts. The gene calls are TRBV10-3 and TRBJ2-6, with a weak D call TRBD2 (5 bases). The ends were cut back, 8 bases at V and 0 bases at J, with 11 bases in the middle. The germline V gene encodes CDR1 ENHRY and CDR2 SYGVKD. This CDR3 is built from 15 residues. The CDR3 DNA reads TGTGCCATCCGCCGGGATGCCTCTGGGGCCAACGTCCTGACTTTC. Translation: CAIRRDASGANVLTF.

This clonotype was seen only a few times. The rearrangement joins TRBV7-9 to TRBJ2-3, with D unclear. V lost 4 bases to trimming and J lost 4 bases, with 6 bases between them. Germline CDR1 is SEHNR and CDR2 is FQNEAQ (reference sequence). This CDR3 comprises 12 residues. The CDR3 reads CASSSQADTQYF. In DNA, the CDR3 is TGTGCCAGCAGCTCGCAGGCAGATACGCAGTATTTT. The entire variable domain, with the rest obtained from reference TRBV7-9 and TRBJ2-3, is as follows: DTGVSQNPRHKITKRGQNVTFRCDPISEHNRLYWYRQTLGQGPEFLTYFQNEAQLEKSRLLSDRFSAERPKGSFSTLEIQRTEQGDSAMYLCASSSQADTQYFGPGTRLTVL.

This clonotype was found a few times. The CDR3 sequence: CASSYGRPRGEQYF. In nucleotides, the CDR3 is TGTGCCAGCAGTTACGGCAGACCCAGAGGAGAGCAGTACTTC. The rearrangement links TRBV6-5 to TRBJ2-7; D ambiguous. This CDR3 region has 14 residues. Trimming stripped 2 bases from V and 7 bases from J, with 15 bases between. Germline loops: CDR1 MNHEY, CDR2 SVGAGI.

This clonotype was counted a few times. The rearrangement joins TRBV3-1 to TRBJ2-1; 8 bases line up with TRBD2. V trimming: 0 bases; J trimming: 6 bases; junction bases outside the gene matches: 4. The CDR3 consists of 15 residues. Germline CDR1 LGHDT, CDR2 YNNKEL (reference sequence). The CDR3 DNA reads TGTGCCAGCAGCCAAGATGCGGGGGGTTTCAATGAGCAGTTCTTC. It is translated as CASSQDAGGFNEQFF.

The V and J genes are TRBV5-1 and TRBJ1-1, with D possibly TRBD1 on 5 matching bases. From germline, CDR1 is SGHRS and CDR2 YFSETQ. The CDR3 sequence is 14 residues long. Trimming shortened V by 4 bases and J by 3 bases, and 13 bases separated the two germline ends. Here the CDR3 reads CASSRGWEDTEAFF. Written as DNA, the CDR3 is TGCGCCAGCAGCAGGGGTTGGGAAGACACTGAAGCTTTCTTT.

This clonotype was seen at least ten times. CDR3 sequence: CANRQSPLDTIYF. In DNA, the CDR3 is TGTGCCAACCGACAGTCCCCTCTTGACACCATATATTTT. This chain connects TRBV12-3 or TRBV12-4 to TRBJ1-3; tentatively, D is TRBD1 (5 bases). Trimming took off 10 bases at V and 8 bases at J, with 18 bases between the two ends. The CDR3 has 13 amino acids.

This clonotype was seen more than once but under ten times. The chain combines TRBV11-1 with TRBJ2-1; 11 bases agree with TRBD2. Germline CDR1 reads SGHAT; CDR2 reads FQDESV (reference sequence). The CDR3 extends over 16 amino acids. V shed 5 bases, J shed 14 bases, and the junction held 17 bases outside the gene matches. The CDR3 nucleotides are TGTGCCAGCAGCCCTAGACGCGGACTAGCGGGCCGGGAGGAGTTCTTC. Translation: CASSPRRGLAGREEFF.

The chain uses TRBV20-1 and TRBJ2-7; D may correspond to TRBD1 or TRBD2 (5 bases each). Germline CDR1 reads DFQATT; CDR2 reads SNEGSKA (reference sequence). This CDR3 region has 13 residues. V lost 5 bases and J 0 bases, leaving 11 bases between the germline ends. For the CDR3, the DNA is TGCAGTGCTCCGGGACGGGACTCCTACGAGCAGTACTTC. This encodes CSAPGRDSYEQYF.

This clonotype was observed many times. The CDR3 DNA reads as TGTGCCAGCAGTGAGGGACAGGCCGAGCAGTACTTC. As protein: CASSEGQAEQYF. This chain joins TRBV6-1 and TRBJ2-7, with 8 nucleotides matching TRBD1. Germline loops: CDR1 MNHNS, CDR2 SASEGT. The trim removed 3 bases at V and 6 bases at J, leaving 1 base unmatched. The CDR3 runs to 12 residues.

The chain employs TRBV4-3 and TRBJ1-2; D not certain. CDR3 length: 12 residues. The germline V and J ends were trimmed by 3 bases and 7 bases, with 9 bases remaining between them. CDR1 LGHNA and CDR2 YSLEER come from the germline V gene. CDR3 loop: CASSQGFGGYTF. The CDR3 bases are TGCGCCAGCAGCCAGGGATTCGGTGGCTACACCTTC.

This chain links TRBV29-1 with TRBJ1-1; possibly TRBD1 for D (6 bases). The germline V gene has CDR1 SQVTM and CDR2 ANQGSEA. The V end lost 7 bases, the J end lost 5 bases, and 23 bases lay between the germline ends. This CDR3 has 15 amino acids. In DNA, the CDR3 is TGCAGCGCCCCGGTGAGTGCGGGGGCAAGAACTGAAGCTTTCTTT. Translation: CSAPVSAGARTEAFF.

With respect to this clonotype: This may come from a read error, since a much larger clone is one base off. This chain connects TRBV20-1 to TRBJ2-1; TRBD1 aligns across 9 bases. This CDR3 is built from 13 residues. Germline CDR1 and CDR2: DFQATT and SNEGSKA (reference sequence). This CDR3 is CGARGDRDNEQFF. Written as DNA, the CDR3 is TGCGGTGCTAGAGGGGACAGGGACAATGAGCAGTTCTTC.

This clonotype was detected only a few times. The chain links TRBV11-1 to TRBJ2-5; possibly TRBD2 for D (5 bases). Trimming pared 5 bases from V and 1 base from J, leaving 11 bases between. The CDR3 sequence is 14 residues long. Looked up from germline, CDR1 is SGHAT and CDR2 is FQDESV (reference sequence). The CDR3 DNA sequence: TGTGCCAGCAGCCCGCCGGGGAGCCAAGAGACCCAGTACTTC. Translated, it gives CASSPPGSQETQYF.

J is TRBJ2-7 and V is TRBV24-1, with a tentative D call TRBD1 (6 bases). The CDR3 runs 13 residues. V lost 4 bases and J lost 3, with 9 bases in between. Germline V gives CDR1 KGHDR, CDR2 SFDVKD. The CDR3 nucleotides read TGTGCCACCAGTGAACAGGGCAACTACGAGCAGTACTTC. Amino acid sequence: CATSEQGNYEQYF.

The chain uses TRBV12-3 or TRBV12-4 and TRBJ2-2; D may be TRBD1 or TRBD2 (5 bases each). This CDR3 has 16 residues. V lost 0 bases, J lost 5 bases, and 13 bases lay in between. The CDR3 loop is CASSLAEGMVTGELFF. DNA of the CDR3: TGTGCCAGCAGTTTAGCCGAGGGGATGGTGACCGGGGAGCTGTTTTTT.

This clonotype was detected many times. The chain uses TRBV29-1 and TRBJ2-5; 8 positions agree with TRBD1. Germline assignment: CDR1 SQVTM and CDR2 ANQGSEA. Trimming removed 7 bases from V and 6 bases from J; junction bases left unmatched: 19. The CDR3 contains 16 residues. The CDR3 bases are TGCAGCGCCCGTCGCGCTGGACAGGGTTCTTTCAAGACCCAGTACTTC. As protein: CSARRAGQGSFKTQYF. Looking up the rest from reference TRBV29-1 and TRBJ2-5 gives the full variable domain: SAVISQKPSRDICQRGTSLTIQCQVDSQVTMMFWYRQQPGQSLTLIATANQGSEATYESGFVIDKFPISRPNLTFSTLTVSNMSPEDSSIYLCSARRAGQGSFKTQYFGPGTRLLVL.

This clonotype was counted at least ten times. The chain is built from TRBV20-1 and TRBJ2-5; 10 nucleotides match TRBD2. The CDR3 has 15 residues. Trimming took 6 bases from V and 1 from J; bases not matched to a gene: 8. Germline CDR1 and CDR2: DFQATT and SNEGSKA (reference sequence). This CDR3 reads CSATIAGGSQETQYF. The CDR3 coding sequence is TGCAGTGCGACAATAGCGGGAGGATCCCAAGAGACCCAGTACTTC.

This clonotype was counted a few times. The chain combines TRBV15 with TRBJ1-2, with 8 bases matching TRBD1. J gave up 6 bases and V 0 bases, and 6 bases lay outside the gene matches. This CDR3 has 15 residues. Germline lookup yields CDR1 LNHNV and CDR2 YYDKDF (reference sequence). As DNA, the CDR3 is TGTGCCACCAGCAGAGAGGGGCAGGGGGCAAATGGCTACACCTTC. It yields the protein CATSREGQGANGYTF.

In nucleotides, the CDR3 is TGCGCCAGCAGCTCTGGGACTAGTAAGCAAGAGACCCAGTACTTC. Protein product: CASSSGTSKQETQYF. This rearrangement joins TRBV5-1 to TRBJ2-5, with 8 bases matching TRBD2. This CDR3 is 15 amino acids long. Germline V gene lookup returns CDR1 SGHRS and CDR2 YFSETQ. The J segment lost 2 bases and the V segment lost 3 bases, leaving 6 bases of the junction unmatched.

This clonotype was seen many times. The chain links TRBV12-3 or TRBV12-4 to TRBJ1-1; D gene unclear. Trimming took 3 bases from V and 3 from J, leaving 11 bases between them. The CDR3 has 14 amino acids. CDR3 nucleotides: TGTGCCAGCAGTTTTAACGGACTTCACACTGAAGCTTTCTTT. It yields the protein CASSFNGLHTEAFF.

The chain links TRBV6-1 to TRBJ2-1; D is uncertain. This CDR3 spans 17 amino acids. The V gene lost 5 bases and the J gene lost 4 bases, with 21 bases spanning the gap. Germline CDR1 reads MNHNS; CDR2 reads SASEGT. CDR3 nucleotide sequence: TGTGCCAGCAGTACCTATGACATTTTCAAAAGGTACAATGAGCAGTTCTTC. It yields the protein CASSTYDIFKRYNEQFF.

This clonotype was recorded a few times. The chain employs TRBV12-3 or TRBV12-4 and TRBJ1-2; 7 bases match TRBD1. The CDR3 totals 14 residues. Trimming cost V 4 bases and J 4 bases; bases outside gene matches: 6. CDR3 amino acids: CASSSTGYGYGYTF. CDR3 nucleotide sequence: TGTGCCAGCAGTTCGACAGGGTATGGCTATGGCTACACCTTC.

This clonotype was counted a few times. The rearrangement uses TRBV12-3 or TRBV12-4 and TRBJ2-5, with D unresolved. The CDR3 extends over 15 amino acids. Trimming took 2 bases from V and 1 from J, leaving 11 bases between them. The CDR3 is CASSLFGSPQETQYF. The CDR3 bases are TGTGCCAGCAGTTTATTTGGCAGTCCCCAAGAGACCCAGTACTTC.

The sample holds a few counts of this clonotype. This sequence joins TRBV20-1 and TRBJ1-2, with a tentative D call TRBD1 (5 bases). V shed 5 bases and J shed 7 bases, with 17 bases lying between them. Germline V lookup: CDR1 DFQATT, CDR2 SNEGSKA (reference sequence). The CDR3 length is 13 residues. The DNA for the CDR3 is TGCAGTGCTCACAATGATTGGGGCGCTGGCTACACCTTC. Amino acids: CSAHNDWGAGYTF.

This rearrangement joins TRBV28 to TRBJ2-4; the D is unclear. CDR1 is MDHEN, CDR2 SYDVKM, per germline. Trimming left V 6 bases short and J 0 bases short, with 15 bases between. The CDR3 is 16 amino acids. Written as DNA, the CDR3 is TGTGCCAGCAGCCAGACGAGCTATCTAGCCAAAAACATTCAGTACTTC. Its translation: CASSQTSYLAKNIQYF.

This clonotype was detected many times. The chain joins TRBV5-6 to TRBJ2-1, with D unclear. Germline CDR1 reads SGHDT; CDR2 reads YYEEEE. The CDR3 length is 15 residues. Trimming shortened V by 1 base and J by 1 base, and 9 bases separated the two germline ends. The CDR3: CASSLSHRSYNEQFF. The CDR3 DNA reads TGTGCCAGCAGCTTGTCCCACCGATCCTACAATGAGCAGTTCTTC.

The chain links TRBV6-6 to TRBJ1-6; 7 bases are shared with TRBD1. The ends lost 4 bases at V and 7 bases at J; junction bases unmatched: 7. The CDR3 spans 15 residues. Germline-derived CDR1 and CDR2 are MNHNY and SVGAGI (reference sequence). For the CDR3, the DNA is TGTGCCAGCAGTTTCTTCGGGACAGTCAATTCACCCCTCCACTTT. Translation gives CASSFFGTVNSPLHF.